This T cell receptor (beta chain) comes out of a study of cytomegalovirus exposure and HLA in healthy donors. The protocol was immunoSEQ multiplex PCR, while the TCRdb copy is restricted to in-frame clones and leaves out a portion. Of around 120,000 clones in the sample, roughly 90% are singletons; the top ten hold 1.5% to 2%. Per germline, CDR1 LGHNT and CDR2 FRNRAP. V lost 0 bases, J lost 3 bases, and 15 bases lay in between. The CDR3 length is 16 residues. The clonotype originates from a woman aged 18-35 years in good health and CMV-seronegative. Sequences were obtained from PBMCs. The V gene is TRBV12-5, the J gene TRBJ2-7, with TRBD2 as a possible D gene (6 bases). CDR3 nucleotides: TGTGCTAGTGGTTTGGTACTCGGGAGACCCGGCTACGAGCAGTACTTC. It translates to CASGLVLGRPGYEQYF.